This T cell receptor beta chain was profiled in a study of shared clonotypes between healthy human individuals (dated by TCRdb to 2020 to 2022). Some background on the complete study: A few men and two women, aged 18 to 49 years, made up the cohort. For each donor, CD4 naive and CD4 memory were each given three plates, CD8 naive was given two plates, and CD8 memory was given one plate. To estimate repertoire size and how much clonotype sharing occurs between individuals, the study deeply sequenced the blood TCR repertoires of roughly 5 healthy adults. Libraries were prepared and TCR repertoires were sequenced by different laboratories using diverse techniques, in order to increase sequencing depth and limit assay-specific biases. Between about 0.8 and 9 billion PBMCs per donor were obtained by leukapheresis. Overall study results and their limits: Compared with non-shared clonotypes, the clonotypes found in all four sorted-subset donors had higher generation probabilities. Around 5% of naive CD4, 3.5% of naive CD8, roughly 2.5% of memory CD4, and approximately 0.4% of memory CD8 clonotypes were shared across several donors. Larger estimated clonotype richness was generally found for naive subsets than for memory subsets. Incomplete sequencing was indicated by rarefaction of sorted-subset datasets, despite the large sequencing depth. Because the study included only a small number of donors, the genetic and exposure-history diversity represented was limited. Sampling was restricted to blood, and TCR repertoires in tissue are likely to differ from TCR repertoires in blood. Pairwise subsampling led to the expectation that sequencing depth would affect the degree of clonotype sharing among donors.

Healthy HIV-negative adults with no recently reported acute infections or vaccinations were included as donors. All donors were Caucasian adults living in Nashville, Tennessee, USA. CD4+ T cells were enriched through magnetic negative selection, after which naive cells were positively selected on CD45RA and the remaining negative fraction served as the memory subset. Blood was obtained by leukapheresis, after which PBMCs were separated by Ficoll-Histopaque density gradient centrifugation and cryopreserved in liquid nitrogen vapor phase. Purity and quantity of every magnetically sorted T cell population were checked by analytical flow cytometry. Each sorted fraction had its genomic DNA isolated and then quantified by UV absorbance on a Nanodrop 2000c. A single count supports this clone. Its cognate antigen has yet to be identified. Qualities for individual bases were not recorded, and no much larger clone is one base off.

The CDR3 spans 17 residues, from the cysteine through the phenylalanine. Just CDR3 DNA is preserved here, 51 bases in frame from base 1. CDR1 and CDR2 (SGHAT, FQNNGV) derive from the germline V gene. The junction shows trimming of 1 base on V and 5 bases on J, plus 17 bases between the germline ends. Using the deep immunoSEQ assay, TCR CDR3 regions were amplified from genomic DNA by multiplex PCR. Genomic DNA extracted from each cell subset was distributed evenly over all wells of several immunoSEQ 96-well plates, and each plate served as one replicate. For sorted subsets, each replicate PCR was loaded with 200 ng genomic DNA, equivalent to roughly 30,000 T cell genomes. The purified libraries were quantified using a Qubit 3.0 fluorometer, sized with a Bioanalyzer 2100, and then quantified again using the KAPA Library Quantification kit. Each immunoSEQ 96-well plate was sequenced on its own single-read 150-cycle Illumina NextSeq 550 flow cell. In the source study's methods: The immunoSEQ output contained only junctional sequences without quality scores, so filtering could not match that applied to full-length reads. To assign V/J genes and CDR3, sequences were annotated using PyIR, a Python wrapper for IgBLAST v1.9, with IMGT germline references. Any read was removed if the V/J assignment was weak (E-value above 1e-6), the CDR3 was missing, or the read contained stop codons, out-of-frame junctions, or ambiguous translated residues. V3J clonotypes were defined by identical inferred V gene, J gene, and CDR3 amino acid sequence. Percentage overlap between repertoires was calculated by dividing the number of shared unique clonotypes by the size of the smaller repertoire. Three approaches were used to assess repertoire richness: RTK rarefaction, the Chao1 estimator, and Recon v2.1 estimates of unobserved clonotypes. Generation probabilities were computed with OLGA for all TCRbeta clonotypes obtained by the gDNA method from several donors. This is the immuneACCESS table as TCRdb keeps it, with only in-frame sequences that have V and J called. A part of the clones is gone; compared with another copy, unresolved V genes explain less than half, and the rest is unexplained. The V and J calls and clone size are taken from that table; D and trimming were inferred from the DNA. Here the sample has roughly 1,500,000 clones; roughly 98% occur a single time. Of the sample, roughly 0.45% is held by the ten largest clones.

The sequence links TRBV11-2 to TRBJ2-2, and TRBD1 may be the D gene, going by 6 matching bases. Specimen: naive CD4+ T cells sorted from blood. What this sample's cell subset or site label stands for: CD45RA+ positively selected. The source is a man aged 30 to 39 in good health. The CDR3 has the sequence CASSLVLQGRRTGELFF. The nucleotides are TGTGCCAGCAGCTTAGTTCTGCAGGGGCGCCGAACCGGGGAGCTGTTTTTT.